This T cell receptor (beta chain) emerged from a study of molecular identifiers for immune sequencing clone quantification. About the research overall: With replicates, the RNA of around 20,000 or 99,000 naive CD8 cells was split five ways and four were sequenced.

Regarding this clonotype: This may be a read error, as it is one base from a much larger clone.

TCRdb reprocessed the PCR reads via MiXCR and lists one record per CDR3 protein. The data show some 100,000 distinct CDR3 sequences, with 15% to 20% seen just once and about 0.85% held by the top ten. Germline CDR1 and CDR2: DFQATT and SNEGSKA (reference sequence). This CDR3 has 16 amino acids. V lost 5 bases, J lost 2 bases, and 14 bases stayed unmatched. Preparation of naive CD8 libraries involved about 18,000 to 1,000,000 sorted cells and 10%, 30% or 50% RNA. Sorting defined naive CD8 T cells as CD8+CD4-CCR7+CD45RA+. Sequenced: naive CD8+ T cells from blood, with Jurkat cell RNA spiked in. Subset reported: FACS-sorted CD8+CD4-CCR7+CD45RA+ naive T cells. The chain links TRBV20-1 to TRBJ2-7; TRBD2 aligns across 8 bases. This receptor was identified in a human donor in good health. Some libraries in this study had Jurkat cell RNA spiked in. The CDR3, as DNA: TGCAGTGCTTGCCCCATCCTAGCGGGCCGCACCTACGAGCAGTACTTC. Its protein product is CSACPILAGRTYEQYF.